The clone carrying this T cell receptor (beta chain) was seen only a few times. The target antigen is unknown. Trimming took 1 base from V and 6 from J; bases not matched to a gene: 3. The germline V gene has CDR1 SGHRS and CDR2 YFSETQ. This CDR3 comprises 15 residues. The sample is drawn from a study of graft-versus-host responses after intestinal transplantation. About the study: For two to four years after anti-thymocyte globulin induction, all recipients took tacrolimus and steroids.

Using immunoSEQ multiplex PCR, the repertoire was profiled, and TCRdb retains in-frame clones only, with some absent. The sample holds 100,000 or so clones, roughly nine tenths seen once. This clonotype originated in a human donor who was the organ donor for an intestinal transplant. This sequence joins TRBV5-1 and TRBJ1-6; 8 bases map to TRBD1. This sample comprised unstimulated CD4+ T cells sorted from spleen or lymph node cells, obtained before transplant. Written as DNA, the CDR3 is TGCGCCAGCAGCTTGTGGGACAGGACTAATTCACCCCTCCACTTT. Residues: CASSLWDRTNSPLHF.